Below, 27 T cell receptor beta chains from the same sample are listed, as sequenced in a study of control samples from healthy donors and cancer patients. Assay used: immunoSEQ multiplex PCR; TCRdb lists only in-frame clones, some missing. The profile shows some 200,000 clones, roughly 94% of them singletons. The sequenced material came from blood. Receptor source: a man aged 50-60 years in good health.

The V call is TRBV5-1, the J call TRBJ2-2; no reliable D call. V was cut by 7 bases and J by 6 bases, with 16 bases left in between. The CDR3 loop spans 14 amino acids. Germline V CDR1 and CDR2: SGHRS, YFSETQ. The CDR3: CASRPGNPSGELFF. CDR3 nucleotide sequence: TGCGCCAGCCGCCCCGGAAATCCATCCGGGGAGCTGTTTTTT.

The chain employs TRBV11-2 and TRBJ2-4; possible D gene TRBD1, 6 bases. Germline V gene sequence: CDR1 SGHAT, CDR2 FQNNGV. The V end lost 3 bases, the J end lost 8 bases, and 17 bases lay between the germline ends. The CDR3 totals 15 residues. In nucleotides, the CDR3 is TGTGCCAGCAGCTTCTTTCAGGGGTTTAGGGACATTCAGTACTTC. Translated: CASSFFQGFRDIQYF.

V gene TRBV6-2 or TRBV6-3 combines with J gene TRBJ2-7; D ambiguous. There are 15 residues in the CDR3. Germline V gene sequence: CDR1 MNHEY, CDR2 SVGEGT. The V gene lost 0 bases and the J gene lost 3 bases, with 12 bases spanning the gap. CDR3 sequence: CASSYSGRSYYEQYF. CDR3 sequence (DNA): TGTGCCAGCAGTTACTCGGGCAGGTCTTACTACGAGCAGTACTTC.

The chain uses TRBV18 and TRBJ2-1; 7 bases agree with TRBD1. CDR3 length equals 15 residues. V trimming: 5 bases; J trimming: 13 bases; junction bases outside the gene matches: 17. Germline values: CDR1 KGHSH, CDR2 LQKENI. The CDR3 region has the DNA TGTGCCAGCTCATCATCTACCTACACAGGGGATAGACAGTTCTTC. This encodes CASSSSTYTGDRQFF.

As to this clone: This specimen includes other DNA sequences encoding the same CDR3. The chain carries TRBV20-1 and TRBJ2-1, with D unclear. This CDR3 comprises 10 residues. Germline CDR1 reads DFQATT; CDR2 reads SNEGSKA (reference sequence). V gave up 6 bases and J gave up 7 bases, with 7 bases separating them. The CDR3 DNA is TGCAGTGCCCTAGGGAATGAGCAGTTCTTC. Translating it yields CSALGNEQFF.

The chain has TRBV5-1 and TRBJ2-1; weak D call: TRBD2 (6 bases). In germline, CDR1 is SGHRS, CDR2 YFSETQ. This CDR3 has 16 residues. V lost 5 bases, J lost 7 bases, and 22 bases lay in between. The CDR3 spells CASSWGVAGIGNEQFF. The CDR3, as DNA: TGCGCCAGCAGTTGGGGCGTGGCGGGGATAGGGAATGAGCAGTTCTTC.

The chain couples TRBV25-1 to TRBJ1-6; tentative D call: TRBD1 (6 bases). The CDR3 spans 13 residues. Germline V lookup: CDR1 MGHDK, CDR2 SYGVNS. The V end lost 7 bases, the J end lost 11 bases, and 15 bases lay between the germline ends. CDR3 DNA: TGTGCCAGCAACAGGGACTTTGGGACACCCCTCCACTTT. It is translated as CASNRDFGTPLHF.

V gene TRBV30 combines with J gene TRBJ1-3; no clear D gene. Looked up from germline, CDR1 is GTSNPN and CDR2 is SVGIG (reference sequence). V dropped 2 bases and J dropped 4 bases, with 12 bases sitting between them. The CDR3 is 14 residues long. CDR3 amino acids: CAWSPLLPGNTIYF. CDR3 DNA sequence: TGTGCCTGGAGTCCACTCCTCCCGGGAAACACCATATATTTT.

The chain carries TRBV28 and TRBJ2-7; D is tentatively TRBD1 or TRBD2 (5 bases each). CDR1 and CDR2 (germline): MDHEN, SYDVKM. V was trimmed by 4 bases and J by 3 bases, leaving 16 bases between them. The CDR3 is 15 amino acids. The CDR3 sequence: CASSSRRDVSYEQYF. The CDR3 coding sequence is TGTGCCAGCAGTTCTCGCCGGGACGTAAGCTACGAGCAGTACTTC.

The chain links TRBV5-6 to TRBJ1-1, with D possibly being TRBD1 (6 bases). This CDR3 is built from 14 residues. V lost 0 bases and J lost 6, with 12 bases in between. CDR1 is SGHDT and CDR2 is YYEEEE in the germline V gene. CDR3 in amino acids: CASSLVGGDPEAFF. The DNA for the CDR3 is TGTGCCAGCAGCTTGGTAGGGGGGGATCCTGAAGCTTTCTTT.

The chain uses TRBV4-3 and TRBJ2-1; TRBD2 matches 9 bases. The CDR3 runs to 20 residues. J gave up 0 bases and V 2 bases, and 14 bases lay outside the gene matches. Looked up from germline, CDR1 is LGHNA and CDR2 is YSLEER. The CDR3: CASSQRYSSGAMNSYNEQFF. The DNA for the CDR3 is TGCGCCAGCAGCCAACGTTACTCTAGCGGGGCGATGAACTCCTACAATGAGCAGTTCTTC.

The chain links TRBV6-2 or TRBV6-3 to TRBJ1-2; perhaps TRBD1 as D (5 bases). From germline, CDR1 is MNHEY and CDR2 SVGEGT. This CDR3 has 17 amino acids. Trimming cost V 2 bases and J 2 bases, with 18 bases left between them. The CDR3: CASSYGFVGRGNYGYTF. The CDR3 nucleotides are TGTGCCAGCAGTTACGGGTTCGTGGGCCGGGGGAACTATGGCTACACCTTC.

V is TRBV19 and J is TRBJ2-2; no firm D call. CDR1 and CDR2 (germline): LNHDA, SQIVND (reference sequence). Trimming pared 10 bases from V and 1 base from J, leaving 13 bases between. The CDR3 extends over 14 amino acids. The chain's CDR3 is CATQNSQNTGELFF. CDR3 bases: TGTGCCACCCAAAATTCTCAGAACACCGGGGAGCTGTTTTTT.

In nucleotides, the CDR3 is TGTGCCAGCACCGGAATGGTTGGATATAACTATGGCTACACCTTC. This sequence encodes CASTGMVGYNYGYTF. The rearrangement uses TRBV6-5 and TRBJ1-2; D ambiguous. V was pared by 7 bases and J by 1 base, with 16 bases between. In germline, CDR1 is MNHEY, CDR2 SVGAGI. CDR3 length equals 15 residues.

V is TRBV2 and J is TRBJ1-1; TRBD1 aligns across 7 bases. V lost 9 bases, J lost 5 bases, and 9 bases stayed unmatched. The V gene's germline CDR1 is SNHLY and CDR2 FYNNEI. The CDR3 loop spans 13 amino acids. The CDR3 nucleotides read TGTGCCAGAGACAGGTCACAGGGGACTGAAGCTTTCTTT. Translation: CARDRSQGTEAFF.

The chain uses TRBV28 and TRBJ2-7, with TRBD2 as a possible D gene (7 bases). This CDR3 spans 13 amino acids. Germline CDR1 is MDHEN and CDR2 is SYDVKM. V was cut by 11 bases and J by 3 bases, with 17 bases left in between. DNA of the CDR3: TGTGCCGCCGGGGGGCCAGGTAGCTACGAGCAGTACTTC. Its translation: CAAGGPGSYEQYF.

This chain connects TRBV18 to TRBJ2-5, with TRBD2 identical over 9 bases. CDR3 length: 14 residues. J lost 4 bases, V lost 3 bases, and 3 bases had no gene match. Germline CDR1 is KGHSH and CDR2 is LQKENI. Here the CDR3 DNA reads TGTGCCAGCTCACCTTCACTAGCGGGAGAGACCCAGTACTTC. The encoded protein is CASSPSLAGETQYF.

The chain uses TRBV5-4 and TRBJ2-2; no reliable D call. CDR1 and CDR2 from the germline V gene are SGHNT and YYREEE (reference sequence). The V and J ends lost 6 bases and 1 base respectively, with 19 bases between them. This CDR3 spans 17 amino acids. The CDR3 here is CASNPAPGPGNTGELFF. Written as DNA, the CDR3 is TGTGCCAGCAACCCCGCCCCCGGGCCGGGGAACACCGGGGAGCTGTTTTTT.

The V call is TRBV9, the J call TRBJ2-3; no clear D. CDR1 is SGDLS and CDR2 is YYNGEE in the germline V gene. The CDR3 is made up of 17 amino acids. The germline V and J ends were trimmed by 3 bases and 0 bases, with 17 bases remaining between them. The CDR3 coding sequence is TGTGCCAGCAGCGGATCCCTCGGGCAGCTTAGCACAGATACGCAGTATTTT. Its protein product is CASSGSLGQLSTDTQYF.

The chain carries TRBV23-1 and TRBJ2-6; 9 positions match TRBD1. TRBV23-1 is annotated as an ORF whose role is uncertain. The CDR3 totals 19 residues. The ends lost 4 bases at V and 0 bases at J; junction bases unmatched: 10. CDR3 sequence: CASSRPADRGPSGANVLTF. In DNA form, the CDR3 reads TGCGCCAGCAGTCGCCCCGCGGACAGGGGCCCCTCTGGGGCCAACGTCCTGACTTTC.

The chain links TRBV19 to TRBJ1-2; possible D gene TRBD1, 6 bases. The CDR3 extends over 15 amino acids. The germline V gene encodes CDR1 LNHDA and CDR2 SQIVND (reference sequence). V dropped 5 bases and J dropped 0 bases, with 13 bases sitting between them. The CDR3 DNA follows: TGTGCCAGTAGTCTCCGGACAGCGCCTAACTATGGCTACACCTTC. Translating gives CASSLRTAPNYGYTF.

The rearrangement joins TRBV11-2 to TRBJ1-2; TRBD1 aligns across 9 bases. Germline V gene data show CDR1 as SGHAT and CDR2 as FQNNGV. V lost 5 bases to trimming and J lost 4 bases; unmatched junction nucleotides: 5. The CDR3 spans 14 residues. The CDR3: CASSPGQGSYGYTF. CDR3 DNA: TGTGCCAGCAGCCCGGGACAGGGATCCTATGGCTACACCTTC.

The V and J genes are TRBV19 and TRBJ2-7; 7 bases map to TRBD1. The CDR3 is 13 residues long. J was trimmed by 0 bases and V by 6 bases; bases with no gene match: 2. Germline CDR1 and CDR2: LNHDA and SQIVND (reference sequence). CDR3: CASSRDSSYEQYF. In nucleotides, the CDR3 is TGTGCCAGTAGCCGGGACAGCTCCTACGAGCAGTACTTC.

This sequence joins TRBV19 and TRBJ1-1; tentative D call: TRBD1 (5 bases). Looked up from germline, CDR1 is LNHDA and CDR2 is SQIVND (reference sequence). This CDR3 has 16 residues. V was clipped by 3 bases and J by 3 bases, with 17 bases between them. This chain's CDR3 is CASSIIGDHTDTEAFF. The CDR3 nucleotides read TGTGCCAGTAGTATTATTGGGGACCATACGGACACTGAAGCTTTCTTT.

The chain joins TRBV2 to TRBJ1-1, with D uncertain. CDR1 and CDR2 (germline): SNHLY, FYNNEI. The V end lost 3 bases, the J end lost 0 bases, and 8 bases lay between the germline ends. The CDR3 spans 14 residues. The CDR3 DNA follows: TGTGCCAGCAGTGATCAGTTCATGAACACTGAAGCTTTCTTT. It is translated as CASSDQFMNTEAFF.

This rearrangement joins TRBV5-6 to TRBJ1-2, with 7 nucleotides matching TRBD1. Losses at the gene ends were 6 bases for V and 3 bases for J; bases not matched to a gene: 11. The CDR3 contains 15 residues. Germline V gene lookup returns CDR1 SGHDT and CDR2 YYEEEE. The CDR3 loop reads CASNLQGLEDYGYTF. The CDR3 DNA reads TGTGCCAGCAACTTACAGGGGTTGGAAGACTATGGCTACACCTTC.

Here the CDR3 DNA reads TGCGCCGTGACGGAGTACACGGGAAACACCATATATTTT. The encoded protein is CAVTEYTGNTIYF. The chain recombines TRBV10-2 with TRBJ1-3; no firm D call. CDR1 is WSHSY and CDR2 is SAAADI in the germline V gene. This CDR3 has 13 amino acids. V dropped 11 bases and J dropped 4 bases, with 15 bases sitting between them.